This T cell receptor beta chain was captured in a study of neurological immune-mediated disorders. The V gene's germline CDR1 is SGHRS and CDR2 YFSETQ. The CDR3 sequence is 15 residues long. The ends were cut back, 3 bases at V and 0 bases at J, with 10 bases in the middle. One entry per CDR3 protein results from TCRdb running MiXCR on the 5' RACE reads. The repertoire holds 45,000 or so distinct CDR3 sequences, with about 6% as singletons. This clonotype was observed many times. Each sorted-subset library came from 1 million CD4+ or CD8+ T cells. The source is a woman in her thirties or forties in good health. This sequence joins TRBV5-1 and TRBJ1-5, with no clear D. Sequencing was carried out using CD4+ T cells from blood. CDR3 DNA: TGCGCCAGCAGCTCGGACGGACTTAGCAATCAGCCCCAGCATTTT. It encodes CASSSDGLSNQPQHF.